This T cell receptor beta chain came from a study of spatial heterogeneity in lung cancer. The overall study: Beta-chain sequences consistently outnumbered alpha-chain sequences in detection. The study, taken as a whole, reports: Expanded intratumoral alpha and beta TCR counts tracked tumor mutation counts.

A unique molecular identifier was carried by every single TCR cDNA molecule. TCRdb re-called the 5' RACE reads through MiXCR, storing one row per CDR3 protein. The profile covers roughly 5,800 distinct CDR3 sequences, with 13% to 15% appearing a single time and about 11% taken by the ten largest. This clonotype is termed medium-sized (0.01 to 0.1%). Its antigen is undetermined. For a library built for alpha chains, this beta chain is a stray read; little rests on its size. This CDR3 region has 13 residues. Germline V gene sequence: CDR1 SEHNR, CDR2 FQNEAQ (reference sequence). Trimming took off 3 bases at V and 4 bases at J, with 9 bases between the two ends. The time point was: sample taken at primary tumor resection. The cohort: 70 to 85 early-stage, untreated non-small cell lung cancer patients. Whole RNA was taken from tumor, nontumor lung or frozen PBMC; it was then sequenced unsorted.

V usage is TRBV7-9 and J usage is TRBJ1-2; D unresolved. The starting material was lung tumor tissue, obtained at surgery. The sequence came from a male donor with early-stage non-small cell lung cancer. The CDR3 nucleotides read TGTGCCAGCAGCTTGGGAGGTCTCTATGGCTACACCTTC. This gives the protein CASSLGGLYGYTF. The full variable domain, in which reference TRBV7-9 and TRBJ1-2 provide the parts outside the CDR3, is DTGVSQNPRHKITKRGQNVTFRCDPISEHNRLYWYRQTLGQGPEFLTYFQNEAQLEKSRLLSDRFSAERPKGSFSTLEIQRTEQGDSAMYLCASSLGGLYGYTFGSGTRLTVV.